Each of the 3 T cell receptor beta chains below was sequenced from the same sample in a study of blood T cell repertoires in COVID-19 (dated by TCRdb to about 2020). The library was produced with the immunoSEQ multiplex PCR assay. TCRdb carries this immuneACCESS record with in-frame sequences only. Its versions omit some clonotypes, under half of them owing to an unresolved V gene in the studies checked, with the rest unexplained. Here the sample has 300,000 to 400,000 clones; roughly 90% occur a single time. The ten biggest clones cover 2.6% of the sample. Sequencing was performed on PBMCs or T cells enriched from blood (not recorded which). These receptors were obtained from a man aged 55 to 70 who had recovered from COVID-19.

This clone was picked up a small number of times. CDR3 in amino acids: CASSYQGRPPLHF. CDR3 bases: TGTGCCAGCAGTTATCAGGGGCGGCCACCCCTCCACTTT. The J gene is TRBJ1-6, the V gene TRBV12-3 or TRBV12-4; TRBD1 might be the D (6 bases). This CDR3 is built from 13 residues. Trimming left V 4 bases short and J 11 bases short, with 12 bases between.

Concerning this clone itself: Other nucleotide sequences in the sample specify the same CDR3. This chain links TRBV27 with TRBJ1-2; TRBD1 might be the D (6 bases). V was shortened by 3 bases and J by 2 bases, with 7 bases between the two germline ends. Germline-derived CDR1 and CDR2 are MNHEY and SMNVEV (reference sequence). The CDR3 runs to 13 residues. The CDR3 protein is CASSFTGNYGYTF. Here the CDR3 DNA reads TGTGCCAGCAGTTTCACAGGGAACTATGGCTACACCTTC.

The rearrangement joins TRBV7-6 to TRBJ2-5, with D possibly being TRBD1 (5 bases). Between the trimmed V and J ends, which lost 5 bases and 5 bases, there was a span of 12 bases. CDR1 is SGHVS, CDR2 FNYEAQ, per germline. The CDR3 is 13 residues long. The CDR3: CASSKRTKETQYF. CDR3 coding DNA: TGTGCCAGCAGCAAACGGACAAAGGAGACCCAGTACTTC.